This T cell receptor beta chain was documented in a study of blood T cell repertoires in COVID-19. Study background: There were acute and convalescent COVID-19 samples, and they came from the United States, Italy and Spain. In each case, the material was cDNA or gDNA derived from T cells, B-cell-depleted T cells, or PBMCs.

CDR1 SNHLY and CDR2 FYNNEI come from the germline V gene. There are 12 residues in the CDR3. V was clipped by 4 bases and J by 11 bases, with 12 bases between them. Generated by immunoSEQ multiplex PCR, the TCRdb table keeps only in-frame clones and is missing some. The sample carries 140,000 to 150,000 clones, about 80% recorded once. This clone was observed a handful of times. The source is a man between 70 and 80 years old who had recovered from COVID-19. The V call is TRBV2, the J call TRBJ1-5; a possible D gene is TRBD1 (6 bases). Sequenced material: peripheral blood. In DNA form, the CDR3 reads TGTGCCAGCAGTGGACAGGCCCCAGCCCAGCATTTT. Translation: CASSGQAPAQHF.